Detailed here is one TCR beta chain. What it recognizes is unknown. This sample is part of a study of cytomegalovirus exposure and HLA in healthy donors. Broader study findings: CMV serostatus was the sole immune exposure information available. According to the study, around 160 TCR beta chains were cytomegalovirus-associated. One variant, a missense change in DCLRE1C, was linked in a later analysis to TCR beta V- and J-gene trimming. A later analysis associated approximately 17,000 TCR beta sequences with HLA alleles at a 0.05 false discovery rate.

CDR3 length: 15 amino acids. Deletions cut 1 base from V and 4 bases from J, with 11 bases between. Germline V CDR1 and CDR2: SGHDN, FVKESK. PCR employed 60 Vbeta and 13 Jbeta primers. The repertoire was sequenced with immunoSEQ multiplex PCR; TCRdb's copy has only in-frame clones and lacks some. Among more than 80,000 clones listed, 65% to 80% were seen once. The receptor was derived from a man between 60 and 70 years old in good health and CMV-seronegative. The genes are TRBV14 and TRBJ1-3; possible D gene TRBD1, 6 bases. Sequenced sample: PBMCs. The CDR3 DNA is TGTGCCAGCAGCCAAGCAGGGGCAGGGGGAAACACCATATATTTT. Its translation: CASSQAGAGGNTIYF.